These 25 T cell receptor beta chains came from one sample sequenced in a study of cytomegalovirus exposure and HLA in healthy donors. The PCR employed 60 Vbeta primers together with 13 Jbeta primers. Generated by immunoSEQ multiplex PCR, the TCRdb table keeps only in-frame clones and is missing some. Recorded for this sample: under 200,000 clones. The specimen was PBMCs. These receptors were obtained from a young woman in good health and CMV-seropositive.

The chain couples TRBV6-5 to TRBJ2-3, with D maybe TRBD2 (6 bases). V lost 5 bases to trimming and J lost 6 bases, with 18 bases between them. CDR3 size: 15 residues. Germline V gene data show CDR1 as MNHEY and CDR2 as SVGAGI. The CDR3 coding sequence is TGTGCCAGCAGTACATCGGGACTCCAAGTGGATACGCAGTATTTT. This sequence encodes CASSTSGLQVDTQYF.

The rearrangement uses TRBV29-1 and TRBJ1-2; D perhaps matches TRBD1 (5 bases). The germline gives CDR1 SQVTM, CDR2 ANQGSEA. CDR3 length: 11 residues. Deletions cut 3 bases from V and 8 bases from J, with 10 bases between. CDR3: CSVDPHRGYTF. In DNA form, the CDR3 reads TGCAGCGTTGATCCCCACAGGGGCTACACCTTC.

The chain has TRBV5-1 and TRBJ2-5, with D hard to call. Germline V lookup: CDR1 SGHRS, CDR2 YFSETQ. The V end was cut by 3 bases, the J end by 5 bases, with 14 bases between. The CDR3 sequence is 14 residues long. The CDR3 is CASSSEARRETQYF. CDR3 bases: TGCGCCAGCAGCTCCGAGGCTAGAAGGGAGACCCAGTACTTC. Looking up the rest from reference TRBV5-1 and TRBJ2-5 gives the full variable domain: KAGVTQTPRYLIKTRGQQVTLSCSPISGHRSVSWYQQTPGQGLQFLFEYFSETQRNKGNFPGRFSGRQFSNSRSEMNVSTLELGDSALYLCASSSEARRETQYFGPGTRLLVL.

The chain links TRBV9 to TRBJ2-3, with D tentatively TRBD2 (5 bases). The V gene lost 3 bases and the J gene lost 1 base, with 21 bases spanning the gap. Germline V gene lookup returns CDR1 SGDLS and CDR2 YYNGEE. CDR3 length: 18 amino acids. The DNA of the CDR3 is TGTGCCAGCAGCGCGGATCAGGTCGGGGTCAGAGGCACAGATACGCAGTATTTT. Protein product: CASSADQVGVRGTDTQYF.

The rearrangement joins TRBV2 to TRBJ1-2, with 7 positions matching TRBD1. The CDR3 has 15 amino acids. The germline V gene has CDR1 SNHLY and CDR2 FYNNEI. J lost 0 bases, V lost 1 base, and 2 bases had no gene match. Here the CDR3 reads CASSEGQGPNYGYTF. CDR3 sequence (DNA): TGTGCCAGCAGTGAAGGACAGGGTCCTAACTATGGCTACACCTTC.

The chain uses TRBV5-1 and TRBJ2-3; D is undetermined. The germline gives CDR1 SGHRS, CDR2 YFSETQ. This CDR3 comprises 16 residues. V was clipped by 1 base and J by 0 bases, with 12 bases between them. CDR3 in amino acids: CASSLNGGLSTDTQYF. The CDR3 DNA sequence: TGCGCCAGCAGCTTGAACGGCGGTCTTAGCACAGATACGCAGTATTTT.

The rearrangement links TRBV7-2 to TRBJ1-1; TRBD1 matches at 10 bases. The CDR3 spans 15 residues. Unmatched junction bases numbered 4, after V lost 3 bases and J lost 3 bases. Germline CDR1 SGHTA, CDR2 FQGNSA. This CDR3 reads CASSLGGQGYTEAFF. CDR3 bases: TGTGCCAGCAGCTTGGGGGGACAGGGGTACACTGAAGCTTTCTTT.

The chain couples TRBV7-2 to TRBJ2-7; D call uncertain. The CDR3 contains 14 residues. The germline V and J ends were trimmed by 1 base and 3 bases, with 10 bases remaining between them. Per the germline V gene, CDR1 is SGHTA and CDR2 is FQGNSA. CDR3 bases: TGTGCCAGCAGCTTAGAGGCGGAGATCTACGAGCAGTACTTC. The encoded protein is CASSLEAEIYEQYF.

V and J are TRBV30 and TRBJ1-3; TRBD1 matches 7 bases. The CDR3 sequence is 13 residues long. With 3 bases clipped from V and 8 bases from J, the junction kept 7 bases outside the gene matches. Germline CDR1 reads GTSNPN; CDR2 reads SVGIG (reference sequence). The CDR3 nucleotides read TGTGCCTGGAGGGCGACAGGGCAGGACACCATATATTTT. Its protein product is CAWRATGQDTIYF.

V gene TRBV5-1 combines with J gene TRBJ1-1, with TRBD1 as a possible D gene (6 bases). Between the trimmed V and J ends, which lost 4 bases and 8 bases, there was a span of 9 bases. The CDR3 spans 11 residues. The germline V gene encodes CDR1 SGHRS and CDR2 YFSETQ. The CDR3 loop is CASSLDREAFF. In DNA form, the CDR3 reads TGCGCCAGCAGCCTCGACAGGGAAGCTTTCTTT.

This chain links TRBV11-2 with TRBJ2-5; TRBD2 might be the D (6 bases). Germline V gene data show CDR1 as SGHAT and CDR2 as FQNNGV. The V and J ends lost 7 bases and 4 bases respectively, with 13 bases between them. The CDR3 is 13 residues long. As DNA, the CDR3 is TGTGCCAGCACCCGACTCGGGGGAGAGACCCAGTACTTC. Its protein product is CASTRLGGETQYF.

This chain connects TRBV11-2 to TRBJ1-2, with 9 bases identical to TRBD1. CDR1 is SGHAT, CDR2 FQNNGV, per germline. Losses at the gene ends were 6 bases for V and 7 bases for J; bases not matched to a gene: 12. The CDR3 sequence is 15 residues long. CDR3 sequence reads: CASRPTGTGIGGYTF. As DNA, the CDR3 is TGTGCCAGCAGGCCTACCGGGACAGGGATCGGTGGCTACACCTTC.

The chain couples TRBV6-5 to TRBJ1-4, with no clear D. V dropped 2 bases and J dropped 10 bases, with 14 bases sitting between them. The CDR3 is 14 amino acids. The V gene's germline CDR1 is MNHEY and CDR2 SVGAGI. CDR3 in amino acids: CASSYPGRPGKLFF. CDR3 nucleotide sequence: TGTGCCAGCAGTTACCCCGGCAGGCCCGGAAAACTGTTTTTT.

The chain is built from TRBV4-3 and TRBJ2-1; possible D gene TRBD2, 5 bases. Germline loops: CDR1 LGHNA, CDR2 YSLEER. This CDR3 comprises 16 residues. Deletions cut 0 bases from V and 3 bases from J, with 12 bases between. DNA of the CDR3: TGCGCCAGCAGCCAAGACGTAGGACTGTTCTACAATGAGCAGTTCTTC. Translating gives CASSQDVGLFYNEQFF.

This rearrangement joins TRBV11-2 to TRBJ2-5; D ambiguous. Germline loops: CDR1 SGHAT, CDR2 FQNNGV. The CDR3 covers 12 residues. V lost 5 bases and J 5 bases, leaving 9 bases between the germline ends. The CDR3 sequence is CASSPFEETQYF. The CDR3 bases are TGTGCCAGCAGCCCCTTTGAGGAGACCCAGTACTTC.

The chain combines TRBV4-2 with TRBJ2-3; the match to TRBD2 covers 10 bases. Germline V gene lookup returns CDR1 LGHNA and CDR2 YNFKEQ. This CDR3 contains 20 residues. The J segment lost 2 bases and the V segment lost 0 bases, leaving 14 bases of the junction unmatched. CDR3 protein: CASSQDGAGTSAKLTDTQYF. CDR3 coding DNA: TGTGCCAGCAGCCAAGATGGGGCGGGGACTAGCGCCAAGCTCACAGATACGCAGTATTTT.

Details on this clone: One end of the junction varies from germline; a read error may be responsible. This rearrangement joins TRBV5-1 to TRBJ1-1; 7 bases line up with TRBD1. Germline CDR1 is SGHRS and CDR2 is YFSETQ. This CDR3 is built from 13 residues. CDR3 loop: CASSLAGGTEASF. The CDR3 DNA reads TGCGCCAGCAGCTTGGCAGGGGGTACTGAAGCTTCCTTT.

The chain is built from TRBV5-1 and TRBJ2-2, with D perhaps matching TRBD2 (5 bases). The CDR3 runs 13 residues. Germline CDR1 is SGHRS and CDR2 is YFSETQ. V shed 1 base and J shed 6 bases, with 7 bases lying between them. The CDR3 loop reads CASSLRGSGELFF. For the CDR3, the DNA is TGCGCCAGCAGCTTGCGGGGTTCCGGGGAGCTGTTTTTT. The full variable domain, with the rest looked up from reference TRBV5-1 and TRBJ2-2, is KAGVTQTPRYLIKTRGQQVTLSCSPISGHRSVSWYQQTPGQGLQFLFEYFSETQRNKGNFPGRFSGRQFSNSRSEMNVSTLELGDSALYLCASSLRGSGELFFGEGSRLTVL.

The gene calls are TRBV18 and TRBJ1-1; a possible D gene is TRBD1 (5 bases). The CDR3 runs to 14 residues. The germline gives CDR1 KGHSH, CDR2 LQKENI. Trimming took 3 bases from V and 1 from J, leaving 9 bases between them. The DNA of the CDR3 is TGTGCCAGCTCACCGGCGACAGCGAACACTGAAGCTTTCTTT. Its translation is CASSPATANTEAFF.

Here the CDR3 reads CASSLVFNRYNTGELFF. For the CDR3, the DNA is TGTGCCAGCAGTTTAGTGTTTAACAGATACAACACCGGGGAGCTGTTTTTT. This rearrangement joins TRBV27 to TRBJ2-2, with unresolved D. V was cut by 2 bases and J by 2 bases, with 15 bases left in between. Germline CDR1 and CDR2: MNHEY and SMNVEV (reference sequence). This CDR3 spans 17 amino acids.

The chain has TRBV5-1 and TRBJ2-6, with 12 bases aligning to TRBD1. The CDR3 is 17 residues long. Germline-derived CDR1 and CDR2 are SGHRS and YFSETQ. The J segment lost 2 bases and the V segment lost 1 base, leaving 1 base of the junction unmatched. The CDR3 loop is CASSLRDRGPGANVLTF. CDR3 coding DNA: TGCGCCAGCAGCTTGAGGGACAGGGGGCCTGGGGCCAACGTCCTGACTTTC.

The chain joins TRBV2 to TRBJ2-1, with 10 bases aligning to TRBD2. Germline trimming cut 6 bases from V and 4 bases from J; bases unmatched to any gene: 9. This CDR3 comprises 16 residues. Germline CDR1 SNHLY, CDR2 FYNNEI. The CDR3 sequence is CASRDQTSGYYNEQFF. Written as DNA, the CDR3 is TGTGCCAGCAGAGACCAGACTAGCGGGTATTACAATGAGCAGTTCTTC.

The rearrangement links TRBV5-1 to TRBJ2-3; D ambiguous. Trimming pared 6 bases from V and 2 bases from J, leaving 13 bases between. The CDR3 contains 14 residues. Germline V lookup: CDR1 SGHRS, CDR2 YFSETQ. CDR3 sequence: CASTLSSNTDTQYF. The CDR3 nucleotides are TGCGCCAGCACCCTGAGCTCCAACACAGATACGCAGTATTTT.

Turning to this clone: Mismatch with germline at one junction end may stem from a read error. This chain uses TRBV14 with TRBJ1-6; D not resolved. Germline V gene sequence: CDR1 SGHDN, CDR2 FVKESK. There are 14 residues in the CDR3. DNA of the CDR3: TGTGCCAGCAGTCAAGGAGGGCAAACGGTACCCCTCCACTTT. Protein sequence: CASSQGGQTVPLHF.

On this clone: Its ends do not fully match the called genes, so a read error is possible. This same CDR3 is encoded by further DNA sequences in the sample. The rearrangement joins TRBV5-1 to TRBJ1-1; a weak D match, TRBD1 (6 bases). From germline, CDR1 is SGHRS and CDR2 YFSETQ. There are 15 residues in the CDR3. CDR3 residues: CASSVLQGLKTEAFF. Written as DNA, the CDR3 is TGCGCCAGCAGCGTCTTACAGGGTTTGAAGACTGAAGCCTTCTTT.